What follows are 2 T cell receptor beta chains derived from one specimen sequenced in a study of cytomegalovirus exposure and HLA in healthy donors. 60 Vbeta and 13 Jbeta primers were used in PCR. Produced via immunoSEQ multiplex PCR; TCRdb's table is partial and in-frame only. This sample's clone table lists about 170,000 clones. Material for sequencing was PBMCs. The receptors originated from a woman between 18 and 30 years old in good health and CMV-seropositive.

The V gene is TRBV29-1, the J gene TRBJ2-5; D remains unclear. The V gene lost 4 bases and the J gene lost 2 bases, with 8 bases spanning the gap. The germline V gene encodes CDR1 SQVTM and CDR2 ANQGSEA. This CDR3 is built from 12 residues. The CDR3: CSVGHLQETQYF. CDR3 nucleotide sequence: TGCAGCGTTGGACATTTACAAGAGACCCAGTACTTC.

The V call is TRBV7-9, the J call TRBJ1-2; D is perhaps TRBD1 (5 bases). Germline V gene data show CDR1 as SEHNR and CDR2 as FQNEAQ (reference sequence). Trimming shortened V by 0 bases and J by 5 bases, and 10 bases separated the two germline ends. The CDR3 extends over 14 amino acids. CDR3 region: CASSLARVGYGYTF. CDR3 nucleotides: TGTGCCAGCAGCTTAGCCAGGGTAGGGTATGGCTACACCTTC.